A single sample is the source of the 23 T cell receptor beta chains below, sequenced in a study of CD8 T cells in ankylosing spondylitis. TCRdb called the 5' RACE reads again in MiXCR, with one record for every CDR3 protein. Of fewer than 250,000 distinct CDR3 sequences listed, roughly a tenth were seen once; the top ten hold roughly a fifth. Sequencing was performed on blood, either unsorted or a sorted T cell fraction (not recorded which). These receptors all stem from a male donor with ankylosing spondylitis or in good health (not recorded which).

This clonotype was seen at least ten times. This chain joins TRBV5-1 and TRBJ1-5; D is uncertain. From germline, CDR1 is SGHRS and CDR2 YFSETQ. The ends were cut back, 4 bases at V and 5 bases at J, with 10 bases in the middle. This CDR3 has 13 residues. The CDR3 bases are TGCGCCAGCAGCAGTACGACGGATCAGCCCCAGCATTTT. Translation: CASSSTTDQPQHF.

The chain uses TRBV19 and TRBJ2-4; D remains unclear. Germline V gene data show CDR1 as LNHDA and CDR2 as SQIVND (reference sequence). Trimming left V 9 bases short and J 0 bases short, with 12 bases between. CDR3 length: 14 residues. CDR3 sequence: CASRPEIAKNIQYF. CDR3 nucleotides: TGTGCCAGCAGGCCTGAGATAGCCAAAAACATTCAGTACTTC. The full variable domain, in which reference TRBV19 and TRBJ2-4 provide the parts outside the CDR3, is DGGITQSPKYLFRKEGQNVTLSCEQNLNHDAMYWYRQDPGQGLRLIYYSQIVNDFQKGDIAEGYSVSREKKESFPLTVTSAQKNPTAFYLCASRPEIAKNIQYFGAGTRLSVL.

The chain links TRBV3-1 to TRBJ2-3; possibly TRBD1 or TRBD2 for D (6 bases each). The V end lost 2 bases, the J end lost 3 bases, and 15 bases lay between the germline ends. CDR1 and CDR2 from the germline V gene are LGHDT and YNNKEL (reference sequence). CDR3 length: 16 residues. This CDR3 reads CASSQIGGRTTDTQYF. The CDR3, as DNA: TGTGCCAGCAGCCAAATAGGGGGGCGCACAACAGATACGCAGTATTTT.

This clonotype was seen a handful of times. This sequence joins TRBV6-1 and TRBJ2-5, with 7 bases that match TRBD1. The length of the CDR3 is 15 residues. With 6 bases clipped from V and 2 bases from J, the junction kept 9 bases outside the gene matches. Germline V gene lookup returns CDR1 MNHNS and CDR2 SASEGT. CDR3 protein: CASRTNRDRQETQYF. CDR3 DNA: TGTGCCAGCAGGACAAACCGGGACAGACAAGAGACCCAGTACTTC.

There are a few counts of this clonotype. This chain links TRBV12-3 or TRBV12-4 with TRBJ2-1; tentatively, D is TRBD2 (5 bases). With 3 bases removed from V and 8 bases from J, the gap between germline ends came to 8 bases. CDR3 size: 12 residues. CDR3 residues: CASSFSGYEQFF. DNA of the CDR3: TGTGCCAGCAGTTTCTCGGGGTATGAGCAGTTCTTC.

At least ten counts were recorded for this clonotype. The V gene is TRBV20-1, the J gene TRBJ2-2, with 10 bases matching TRBD1. Unmatched junction bases numbered 5, after V lost 5 bases and J lost 5 bases. CDR1 is DFQATT, CDR2 SNEGSKA, per germline (reference sequence). This CDR3 is built from 14 residues. The CDR3 loop is CSALGQGMTGELFF. DNA of the CDR3: TGCAGTGCTTTGGGACAGGGGATGACCGGGGAGCTGTTTTTT.

This clonotype was seen many times. The J gene is TRBJ1-1, the V gene TRBV6-1; unclear D gene. There are 16 residues in the CDR3. Germline V gene lookup returns CDR1 MNHNS and CDR2 SASEGT. Trimming shortened V by 5 bases and J by 2 bases, and 18 bases separated the two germline ends. This CDR3 reads CASSTRLPRSNTEAFF. Written as DNA, the CDR3 is TGTGCCAGCAGTACCCGTCTACCCCGAAGCAACACTGAAGCTTTCTTT.

This chain connects TRBV20-1 to TRBJ2-7; D may be TRBD1 (5 bases). The ends were cut back, 6 bases at V and 2 bases at J, with 11 bases in the middle. CDR3 length equals 12 residues. The V gene's germline CDR1 is DFQATT and CDR2 SNEGSKA (reference sequence). The DNA for the CDR3 is TGCAGTGCCAGAAAGGACACCTACGAGCAGTACTTC. Protein sequence: CSARKDTYEQYF.

This clonotype was observed a handful of times. The chain links TRBV7-3 to TRBJ2-1; the D call may be TRBD1 or TRBD2 (5 bases each). The CDR3 length is 14 residues. Trimming removed 5 bases from V and 6 bases from J, with 14 bases in between. Germline CDR1 is SGHTA and CDR2 is FQGTGA. This chain's CDR3 is CASSRDAVGNEQFF. In DNA, the CDR3 is TGTGCCAGCAGCCGGGACGCAGTGGGCAATGAGCAGTTCTTC.

The gene calls are TRBV7-3 and TRBJ2-2; D is ambiguous. Germline loops: CDR1 SGHTA, CDR2 FQGTGA. V lost 4 bases, J lost 5 bases, and 8 bases lay in between. This CDR3 spans 13 amino acids. The CDR3 sequence is CASSSYKTGELFF. The DNA for the CDR3 is TGTGCCAGCAGCTCCTATAAGACCGGGGAGCTGTTTTTT.

Only a few counts were recorded for this clonotype. The chain employs TRBV20-1 and TRBJ1-5; 11 positions match TRBD1. Germline V CDR1 and CDR2: DFQATT, SNEGSKA (reference sequence). Losses at the gene ends were 6 bases for V and 6 bases for J; bases not matched to a gene: 10. The CDR3 has 15 amino acids. The CDR3 is CSASIGQGASQPQHF. The CDR3 DNA sequence: TGCAGTGCCTCAATCGGACAGGGGGCTAGTCAGCCCCAGCATTTT.

This clonotype was picked up a small number of times. The rearrangement joins TRBV9 to TRBJ1-6, with unresolved D. This CDR3 has 15 amino acids. CDR1 and CDR2 (germline): SGDLS, YYNGEE. V was trimmed by 2 bases and J by 5 bases, leaving 11 bases between them. CDR3 residues: CASSVEGFDNSPLHF. CDR3 in DNA: TGTGCCAGCAGCGTTGAAGGGTTCGATAATTCACCCCTCCACTTT.

This clonotype was seen repeatedly, ten times or more. The V gene is TRBV12-3 or TRBV12-4, the J gene TRBJ2-2; 9 nucleotides line up with TRBD1. Unmatched junction bases numbered 3, after V lost 2 bases and J lost 5 bases. The length of the CDR3 is 15 residues. The CDR3 DNA reads TGTGCCAGCAGTTTACGACAGGGGGATACCGGGGAGCTGTTTTTT. Its translation: CASSLRQGDTGELFF.

The chain is built from TRBV20-1 and TRBJ2-1; D is perhaps TRBD2 (5 bases). The CDR3 has 12 residues. Germline CDR1 DFQATT, CDR2 SNEGSKA (reference sequence). The germline V and J ends were trimmed by 6 bases and 4 bases, with 10 bases remaining between them. The CDR3 reads CSARTDYNEQFF. CDR3 nucleotides: TGCAGTGCCCGGACTGATTACAATGAGCAGTTCTTC.

The sample holds many counts of this clonotype. The rearrangement uses TRBV9 and TRBJ2-3; D is unclear. Germline V gives CDR1 SGDLS, CDR2 YYNGEE. CDR3 length: 16 amino acids. Trimming left V 4 bases short and J 3 bases short, with 18 bases between. CDR3 nucleotide sequence: TGTGCCAGCAGCCCCGGTCTCTCGGATCGGACAGATACGCAGTATTTT. Protein: CASSPGLSDRTDTQYF.

Comment on this clonotype: This may stem from a read error, because a much larger clone lies one nucleotide away. The chain combines TRBV10-3 with TRBJ1-5, with D unclear. This CDR3 spans 15 amino acids. Germline V gene lookup returns CDR1 ENHRY and CDR2 SYGVKD. CDR3 sequence (DNA): TGTGCCATCAGTCCGGATAGAGCTAGCAATCAGCCCCCGCATTTT. Amino acid sequence: CAISPDRASNQPPHF.

This clonotype was recorded many times. The V and J genes are TRBV11-2 and TRBJ2-7, with D perhaps matching TRBD2 (5 bases). This CDR3 has 14 residues. Trimming shortened V by 5 bases and J by 4 bases, and 15 bases separated the two germline ends. Germline V CDR1 and CDR2: SGHAT, FQNNGV. The CDR3 sequence: CASSTGGRGYEQYF. In DNA, the CDR3 is TGTGCCAGCAGCACCGGAGGACGAGGGTACGAGCAGTACTTC. Full variable domain (missing parts from reference TRBV11-2 and TRBJ2-7): EAGVAQSPRYKIIEKRQSVAFWCNPISGHATLYWYQQILGQGPKLLIQFQNNGVVDDSQLPKDRFSAERLKGVDSTLKIQPAKLEDSAVYLCASSTGGRGYEQYFGPGTRLTVT.

There are many counts of this clonotype. The V call is TRBV5-6, the J call TRBJ2-1; no clear D gene. The length of the CDR3 is 16 residues. In germline, CDR1 is SGHDT, CDR2 YYEEEE. The V and J ends lost 4 bases and 4 bases respectively, with 18 bases between them. Here the CDR3 reads CASSRYQLLPYNEQFF. The CDR3 DNA reads TGTGCCAGCAGCCGATATCAGCTACTCCCGTACAATGAGCAGTTCTTC.

This clonotype has at least ten counts. V gene TRBV5-1 combines with J gene TRBJ2-2, with TRBD1 matching over 7 bases. After removal of 8 bases from V and 2 bases from J, the junction contained 9 bases not matched to a gene. This CDR3 is built from 15 residues. Germline CDR1 SGHRS, CDR2 YFSETQ. The DNA for the CDR3 is TGCGCCAGTAGACCCGGGACAGACAACACCGGGGAGCTGTTTTTT. Translating gives CASRPGTDNTGELFF.

The gene calls are TRBV20-1 and TRBJ2-7; 10 nucleotides agree with TRBD1. The germline gives CDR1 DFQATT, CDR2 SNEGSKA (reference sequence). The CDR3 consists of 12 residues. Trimming took 6 bases from V and 7 from J; bases not matched to a gene: 6. In nucleotides, the CDR3 is TGCAGTGCCCCGACAGGGGGCGTAGAGCAGTACTTC. As protein: CSAPTGGVEQYF.

This sequence joins TRBV27 and TRBJ1-5; no clear D gene. With 5 bases removed from V and 0 bases from J, the gap between germline ends came to 11 bases. Germline V CDR1 and CDR2: MNHEY, SMNVEV (reference sequence). This CDR3 region has 15 residues. The CDR3 DNA reads as TGTGCCAGCAGTGATCAGACGGGTAGCAATCAGCCCCAGCATTTT. It translates to CASSDQTGSNQPQHF.

This clonotype has just a few counts. The chain employs TRBV20-1 and TRBJ1-4; D remains ambiguous. Germline lookup yields CDR1 DFQATT and CDR2 SNEGSKA (reference sequence). The CDR3 covers 13 residues. V gave up 0 bases and J gave up 10 bases, with 12 bases separating them. The CDR3 region is CSARDSWVGKLFF. CDR3 nucleotide sequence: TGCAGTGCTAGAGATTCTTGGGTAGGAAAACTGTTTTTT.

This clonotype has ten or more counts. The V gene is TRBV6-5, the J gene TRBJ1-5; possible D gene TRBD1, 6 bases. Germline V gives CDR1 MNHEY, CDR2 SVGAGI. This CDR3 contains 14 residues. Trimming shortened V by 2 bases and J by 5 bases, and 10 bases separated the two germline ends. The CDR3 loop is CASSYRGLDQPQHF. DNA of the CDR3: TGTGCCAGCAGTTACCGGGGGCTGGATCAGCCCCAGCATTTT.